This T cell receptor beta chain originates from a study of CD8+ T cells in alopecia areata. Study background: Treatment ran 6 to 18 months, with 6 months of follow-up afterward.

Treatment: oral pan-JAK inhibitor, 5-10 mg twice daily. Samples from alopecia areata patients were lesional scalp punch biopsies and peripheral blood. Sorting from PBMCs produced CD4+ and CD8+ T cells. The germline CDR1 and CDR2 sequences are SQVTM and ANQGSEA. There are 12 residues in the CDR3. Trimming took off 0 bases at V and 8 bases at J, with 8 bases between the two ends. Sequencing used cDNA as its template, made by extracting RNA and reverse transcribing it. The data were produced by immunoSEQ multiplex PCR, yet TCRdb's version contains in-frame clones alone and is incomplete. Among 90,000 to 150,000 clones listed, around 58% were seen once.

This material consisted of CD8+ T cells sorted from blood, taken at week 4, from a patient treated with tofacitinib. The TCR was taken from a human donor with alopecia areata. The chain links TRBV29-1 to TRBJ2-1; the D gene is possibly TRBD2 (6 bases). In DNA form, the CDR3 reads TGCAGCGTTGAAGAGGGGGGTGATGAGCAGTTCTTC. Translating it yields CSVEEGGDEQFF.